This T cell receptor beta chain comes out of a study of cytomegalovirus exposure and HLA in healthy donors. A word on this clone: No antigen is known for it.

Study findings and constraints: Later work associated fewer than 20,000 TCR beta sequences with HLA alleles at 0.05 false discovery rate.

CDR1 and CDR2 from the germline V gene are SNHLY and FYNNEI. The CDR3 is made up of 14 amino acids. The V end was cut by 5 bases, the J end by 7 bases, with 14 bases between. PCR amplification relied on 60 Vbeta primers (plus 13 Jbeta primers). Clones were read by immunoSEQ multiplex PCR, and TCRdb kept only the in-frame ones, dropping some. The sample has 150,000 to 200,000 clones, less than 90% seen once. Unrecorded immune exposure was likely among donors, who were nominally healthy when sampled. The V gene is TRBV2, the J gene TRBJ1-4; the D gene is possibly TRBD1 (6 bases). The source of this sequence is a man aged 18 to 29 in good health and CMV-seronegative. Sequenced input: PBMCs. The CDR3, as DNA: TGTGCCAGCAGTATGACAGGATCGTCTGAAAAACTGTTTTTT. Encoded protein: CASSMTGSSEKLFF.